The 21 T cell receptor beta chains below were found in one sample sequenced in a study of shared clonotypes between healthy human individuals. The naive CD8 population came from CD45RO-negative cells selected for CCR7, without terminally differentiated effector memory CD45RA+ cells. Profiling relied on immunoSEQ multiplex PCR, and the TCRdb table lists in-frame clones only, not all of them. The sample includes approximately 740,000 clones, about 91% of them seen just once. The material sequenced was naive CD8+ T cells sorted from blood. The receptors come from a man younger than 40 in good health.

The DNA of the CDR3 is TGCGCCAGCAGTGGGGTCGGGGTCGGCTCCTACAATGAGCAGTTCTTC. This gives the protein CASSGVGVGSYNEQFF. This chain links TRBV10-1 with TRBJ2-1, with TRBD2 as a possible D gene (5 bases). V was shortened by 4 bases and J by 0 bases, with 13 bases between the two germline ends. CDR1 is WNHNN, CDR2 SYGVQD, per germline (reference sequence). This CDR3 comprises 16 residues.

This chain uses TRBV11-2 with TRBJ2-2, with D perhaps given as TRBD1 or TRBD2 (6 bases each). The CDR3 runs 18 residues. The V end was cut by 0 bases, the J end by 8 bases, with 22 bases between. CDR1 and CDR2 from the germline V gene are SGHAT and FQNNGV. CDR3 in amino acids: CASSLDRFALGGLGELFF. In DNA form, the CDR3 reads TGTGCCAGCAGCTTAGATCGTTTTGCCCTAGGGGGGCTTGGGGAGCTGTTTTTT.

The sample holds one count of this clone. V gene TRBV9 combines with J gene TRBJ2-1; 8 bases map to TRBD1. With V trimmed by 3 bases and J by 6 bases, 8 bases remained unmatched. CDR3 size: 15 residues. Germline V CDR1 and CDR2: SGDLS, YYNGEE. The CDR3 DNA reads TGTGCCAGCAGCGGAACAGGGGGAAGAGGCAATGAGCAGTTCTTC. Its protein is CASSGTGGRGNEQFF.

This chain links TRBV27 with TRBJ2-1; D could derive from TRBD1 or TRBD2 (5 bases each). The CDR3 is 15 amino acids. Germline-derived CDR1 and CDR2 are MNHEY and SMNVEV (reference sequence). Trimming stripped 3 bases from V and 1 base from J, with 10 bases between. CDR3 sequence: CASSLIWGSYNEQFF. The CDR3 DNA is TGTGCCAGCAGTTTGATTTGGGGGTCCTACAATGAGCAGTTCTTC.

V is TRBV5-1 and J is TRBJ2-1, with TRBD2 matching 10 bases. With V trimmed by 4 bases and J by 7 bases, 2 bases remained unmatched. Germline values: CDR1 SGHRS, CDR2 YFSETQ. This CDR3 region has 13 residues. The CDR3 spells CASSRGLANEQFF. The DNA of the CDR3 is TGCGCCAGCAGCAGGGGACTAGCGAATGAGCAGTTCTTC.

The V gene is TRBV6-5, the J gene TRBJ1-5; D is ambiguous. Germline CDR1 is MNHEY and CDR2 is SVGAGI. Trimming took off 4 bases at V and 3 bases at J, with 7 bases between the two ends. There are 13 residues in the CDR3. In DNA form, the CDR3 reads TGTGCCAGCAGTTTAAGTCCCAATCAGCCCCAGCATTTT. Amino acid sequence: CASSLSPNQPQHF.

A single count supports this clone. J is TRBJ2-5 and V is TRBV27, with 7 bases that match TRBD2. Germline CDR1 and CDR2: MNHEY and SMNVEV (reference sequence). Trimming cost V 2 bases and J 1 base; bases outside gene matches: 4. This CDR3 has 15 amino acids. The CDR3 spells CASSLTPSGQETQYF. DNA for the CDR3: TGTGCCAGCAGTTTAACCCCTAGCGGCCAAGAGACCCAGTACTTC.

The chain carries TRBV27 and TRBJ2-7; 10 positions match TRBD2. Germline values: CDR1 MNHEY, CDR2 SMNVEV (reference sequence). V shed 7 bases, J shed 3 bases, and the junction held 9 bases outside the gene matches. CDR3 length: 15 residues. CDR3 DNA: TGTGCCAGCAAGCCCGGGACTAGCGAAGTCTACGAGCAGTACTTC. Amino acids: CASKPGTSEVYEQYF.

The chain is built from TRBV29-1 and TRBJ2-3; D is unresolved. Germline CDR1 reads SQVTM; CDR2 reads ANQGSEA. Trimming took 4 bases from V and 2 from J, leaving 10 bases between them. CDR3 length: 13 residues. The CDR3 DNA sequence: TGCAGCGTTGTAGTGGCGTTCACAGATACGCAGTATTTT. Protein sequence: CSVVVAFTDTQYF.

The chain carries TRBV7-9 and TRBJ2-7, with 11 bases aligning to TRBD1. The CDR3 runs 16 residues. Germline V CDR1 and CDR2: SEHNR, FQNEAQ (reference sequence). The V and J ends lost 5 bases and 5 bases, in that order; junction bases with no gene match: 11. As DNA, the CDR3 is TGTGCCAGCAGCCATCGCCGGGACAGGGGGAACGACGAGCAGTACTTC. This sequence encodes CASSHRRDRGNDEQYF.

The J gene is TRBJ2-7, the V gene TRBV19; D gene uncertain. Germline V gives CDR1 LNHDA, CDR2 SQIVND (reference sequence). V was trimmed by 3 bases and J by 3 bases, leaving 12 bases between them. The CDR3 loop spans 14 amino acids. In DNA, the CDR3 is TGTGCCAGTAGTATGGCGGTCATGGGCTACGAGCAGTACTTC. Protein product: CASSMAVMGYEQYF.

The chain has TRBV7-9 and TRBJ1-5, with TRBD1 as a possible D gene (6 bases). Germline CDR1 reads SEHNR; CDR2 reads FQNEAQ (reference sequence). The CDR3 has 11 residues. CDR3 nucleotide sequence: TGTGTCACAGGGAACAATCAGCCCCAGCATTTT. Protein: CVTGNNQPQHF.

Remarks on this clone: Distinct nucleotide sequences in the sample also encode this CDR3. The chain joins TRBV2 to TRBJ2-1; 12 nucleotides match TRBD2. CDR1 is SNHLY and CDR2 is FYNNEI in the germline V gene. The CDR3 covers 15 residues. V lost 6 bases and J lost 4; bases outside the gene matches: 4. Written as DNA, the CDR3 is TGTGCCAGCAGGCCGGGACTAGCGGGTTACAATGAGCAGTTCTTC. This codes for CASRPGLAGYNEQFF.

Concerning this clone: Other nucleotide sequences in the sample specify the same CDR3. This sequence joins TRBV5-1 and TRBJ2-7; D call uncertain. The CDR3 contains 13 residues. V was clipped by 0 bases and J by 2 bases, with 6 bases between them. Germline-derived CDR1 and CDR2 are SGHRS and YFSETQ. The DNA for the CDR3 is TGCGCCAGCAGCTTGGGGTCGACCTACGAGCAGTACTTC. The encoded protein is CASSLGSTYEQYF.

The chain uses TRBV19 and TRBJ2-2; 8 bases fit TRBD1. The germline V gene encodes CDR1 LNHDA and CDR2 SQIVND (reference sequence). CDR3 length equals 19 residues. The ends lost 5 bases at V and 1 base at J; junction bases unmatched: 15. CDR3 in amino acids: CASSASSAGGVRNTGELFF. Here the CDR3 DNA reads TGTGCCAGTAGTGCGTCTTCGGCAGGGGGCGTGCGGAACACCGGGGAGCTGTTTTTT. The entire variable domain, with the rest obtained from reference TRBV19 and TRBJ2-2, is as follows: DGGITQSPKYLFRKEGQNVTLSCEQNLNHDAMYWYRQDPGQGLRLIYYSQIVNDFQKGDIAEGYSVSREKKESFPLTVTSAQKNPTAFYLCASSASSAGGVRNTGELFFGEGSRLTVL.

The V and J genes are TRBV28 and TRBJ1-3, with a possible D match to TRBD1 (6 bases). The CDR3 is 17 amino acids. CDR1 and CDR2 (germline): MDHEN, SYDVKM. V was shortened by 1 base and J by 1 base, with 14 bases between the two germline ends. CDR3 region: CASSLFGGAVSGNTIYF. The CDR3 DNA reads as TGTGCCAGCAGTTTATTCGGGGGGGCGGTTTCTGGAAACACCATATATTTT. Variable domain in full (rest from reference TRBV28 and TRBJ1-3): DVKVTQSSRYLVKRTGEKVFLECVQDMDHENMFWYRQDPGLGLRLIYFSYDVKMKEKGDIPEGYSVSREKKERFSLILESASTNQTSMYLCASSLFGGAVSGNTIYFGEGSWLTVV.

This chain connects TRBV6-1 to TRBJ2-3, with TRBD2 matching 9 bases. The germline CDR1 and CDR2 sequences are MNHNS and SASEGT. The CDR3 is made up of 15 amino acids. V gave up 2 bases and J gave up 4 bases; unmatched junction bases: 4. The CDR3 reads CASSEPSGTADTQYF. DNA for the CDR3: TGTGCCAGCAGTGAACCTAGCGGGACGGCAGATACGCAGTATTTT.

The CDR3 coding sequence is TGTGCCAGCAGTAAGGTCGAGATGATAACGCAGTATTTT. Protein: CASSKVEMITQYF. V is TRBV6-6 and J is TRBJ2-3; D gene unclear. The CDR3 is made up of 13 amino acids. The germline CDR1 and CDR2 sequences are MNHNY and SVGAGI (reference sequence). Trimming removed 5 bases from V and 9 bases from J, with 15 bases in between.

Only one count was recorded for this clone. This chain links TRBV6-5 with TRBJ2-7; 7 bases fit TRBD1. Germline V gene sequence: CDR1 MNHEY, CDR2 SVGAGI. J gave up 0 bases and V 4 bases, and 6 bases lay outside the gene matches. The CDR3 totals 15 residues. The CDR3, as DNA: TGTGCCAGCAGTTTGGGACAGTCGAGCTCCTACGAGCAGTACTTC. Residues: CASSLGQSSSYEQYF.

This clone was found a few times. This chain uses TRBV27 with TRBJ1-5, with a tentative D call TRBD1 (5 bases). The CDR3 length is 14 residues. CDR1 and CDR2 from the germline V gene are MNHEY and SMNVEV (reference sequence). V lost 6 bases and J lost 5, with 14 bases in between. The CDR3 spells CASSLIGGDQPQHF. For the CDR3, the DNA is TGTGCCAGCAGCTTGATCGGAGGGGATCAGCCCCAGCATTTT.

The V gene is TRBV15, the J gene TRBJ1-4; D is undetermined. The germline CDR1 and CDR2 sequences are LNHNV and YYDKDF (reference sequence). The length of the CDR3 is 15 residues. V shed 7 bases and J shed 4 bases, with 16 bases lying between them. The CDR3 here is CATTQVNAGNEKLFF. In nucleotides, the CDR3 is TGTGCCACCACCCAGGTTAACGCTGGTAATGAAAAACTGTTTTTT.